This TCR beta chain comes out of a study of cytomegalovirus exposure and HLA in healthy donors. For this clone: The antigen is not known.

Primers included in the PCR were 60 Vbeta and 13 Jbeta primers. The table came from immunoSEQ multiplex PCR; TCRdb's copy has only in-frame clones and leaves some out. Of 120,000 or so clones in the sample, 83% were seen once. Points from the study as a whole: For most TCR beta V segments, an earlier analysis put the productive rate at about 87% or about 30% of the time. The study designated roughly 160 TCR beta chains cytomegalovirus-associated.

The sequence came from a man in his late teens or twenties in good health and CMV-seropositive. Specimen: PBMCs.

CDR3 in amino acids: CASRTDPFTEAFF. The CDR3 DNA reads TGTGCCAGCAGGACAGACCCCTTCACTGAAGCTTTCTTT. The chain recombines TRBV2 with TRBJ1-1, with a weak D call TRBD1 (5 bases). Germline-derived CDR1 and CDR2 are SNHLY and FYNNEI. V lost 6 bases, J lost 4 bases, and 12 bases lay in between. CDR3 length: 13 amino acids. Full variable domain (missing parts from reference TRBV2 and TRBJ1-1): EPEVTQTPSHQVTQMGQEVILRCVPISNHLYFYWYRQILGQKVEFLVSFYNNEISEKSEIFDDQFSVERPDGSNFTLKIRSTKLEDSAMYFCASRTDPFTEAFFGQGTRLTVV.